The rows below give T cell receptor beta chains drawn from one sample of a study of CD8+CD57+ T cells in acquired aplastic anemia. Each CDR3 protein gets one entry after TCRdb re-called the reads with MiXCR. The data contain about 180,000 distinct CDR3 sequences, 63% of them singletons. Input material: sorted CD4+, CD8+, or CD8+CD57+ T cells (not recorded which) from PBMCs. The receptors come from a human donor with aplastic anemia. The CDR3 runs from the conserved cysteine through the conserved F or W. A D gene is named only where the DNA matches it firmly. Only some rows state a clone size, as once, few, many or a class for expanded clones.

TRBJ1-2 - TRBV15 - TGTGCCACCAGAGGACCAGCCAATAACTATGGCTACACCTTC CATRGPANNYGYTF
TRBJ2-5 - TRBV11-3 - TGTGCCAGCAGAGCGGAGTTACAGGAGACCCAGTACTTC CASRAELQETQYF
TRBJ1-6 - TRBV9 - TGTGCCAGCAGCCAAAGTTCGTGGTCGGTACCCCTCCACTTT CASSQSSWSVPLHF
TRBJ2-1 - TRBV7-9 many TGTGCCAGCAGCCCAAGACTGGCCCGCACCTACAATGAGCAGTTCTTC CASSPRLARTYNEQFF
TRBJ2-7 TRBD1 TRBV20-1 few TGCAGTGCAGTTAACCGGGACAGACTAATGGACCAGTACTTC CSAVNRDRLMDQYF
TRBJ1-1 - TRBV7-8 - TGTGCCAGCAGCCAAGGACACCGAAGAGGGACTGAAGCTTTCTTT CASSQGHRRGTEAFF
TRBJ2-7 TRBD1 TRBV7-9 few TGTGCCAGCAGCCACGAACAGGGGTTGTACGAGCAGTACTTC CASSHEQGLYEQYF
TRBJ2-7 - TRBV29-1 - TGCAGCGTTGTGGTCCGGAGGGTCGACGAGCAGTACTTC CSVVVRRVDEQYF
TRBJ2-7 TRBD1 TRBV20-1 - TGCAGTGCCCCCGGGACAGACTCCTACGAGCAGTACTTC CSAPGTDSYEQYF
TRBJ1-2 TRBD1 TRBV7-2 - TGTGCCAGCAGCCCGTACTGGACAGGGGATGGCTACACCTTC CASSPYWTGDGYTF
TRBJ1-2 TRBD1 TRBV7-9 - TGTGCCAGCAGCTCACAGGGGGCGTCTAACTATGGCTACACCTTC CASSSQGASNYGYTF
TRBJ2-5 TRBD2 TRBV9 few TGTGCCGTCGGAGCTAGCGGTCCGGAGACCCAGTACTTC CAVGASGPETQYF
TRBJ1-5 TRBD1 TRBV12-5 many TGTGCTAGTGGGGATCCGGGACAGGCTAATCAGCCCCAGCATTTT CASGDPGQANQPQHF
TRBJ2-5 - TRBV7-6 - TGTGCCAGCAGTCAGTCCGGGACACTTCAAGAGACCCAGTACTTC CASSQSGTLQETQYF
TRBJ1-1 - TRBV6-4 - TGTGCCAGCAGTGACGGGCGCAAGGTCATGAACACTGAAGCTTTCTTT CASSDGRKVMNTEAFF
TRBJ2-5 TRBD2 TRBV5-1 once TGCACCAGCAGGTCCAGCGGGAGTGTGGGAGAGACCCAGTACTTC CTSRSSGSVGETQYF
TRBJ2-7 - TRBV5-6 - TGTGCCAGCAGCTTGTCCTCGGTCTACGAGCAGTACTTC CASSLSSVYEQYF
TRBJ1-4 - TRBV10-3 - TGTGCCATCAGTGAGCCAGCCGGGGGACTGTTTTTT CAISEPAGGLFF
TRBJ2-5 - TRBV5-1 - TGCGCCAGCAGCCCGGACCAGGCGCAGGAGACCCAGTACTTC CASSPDQAQETQYF
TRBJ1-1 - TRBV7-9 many TGTGCCAGCAGCTTAGGGGTCACTGAAGCTTTCTTT CASSLGVTEAFF
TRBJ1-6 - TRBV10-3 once TGTGCCATCAGTGAGTCCGGGAGCCCTAATTCACCCCTCCACTTT CAISESGSPNSPLHF
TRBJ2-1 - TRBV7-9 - TGTGCCAGCAGCCCGGCCGGGGTAGGGGAGAGGGAGCAGTTCTTC CASSPAGVGEREQFF
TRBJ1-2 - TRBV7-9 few TGTGCCAGCAGCTTAGAACGGACTTACACCTTC CASSLERTYTF
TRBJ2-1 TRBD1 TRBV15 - TGTGCCACCAGCAGAGACAGGGTTGGGACAGATACGCAGTTCTTC CATSRDRVGTDTQFF
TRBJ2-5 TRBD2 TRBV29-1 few TGCAGCGTTGAAACTAGCGGAAAGGCGGAGACCCAGTACTTC CSVETSGKAETQYF
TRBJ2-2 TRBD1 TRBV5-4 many TGTGCCAGCAGCCCGAGTGATGACAGGGGGCGATCCGGGGAGCTGTTTTTT CASSPSDDRGRSGELFF
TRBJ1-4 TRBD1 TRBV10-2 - TGCGCCAGCAGCCGGGACAGAGATAATGAAAAACTGTTTTTT CASSRDRDNEKLFF
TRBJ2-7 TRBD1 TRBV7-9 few TGTGCCAGCAGCTTAGGACGGGACAGCTACGAGCAGTACTTC CASSLGRDSYEQYF
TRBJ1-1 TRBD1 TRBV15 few TGTGCCACCAGCAGAAGACAGGGCACTGAAGCTTTCTTT CATSRRQGTEAFF
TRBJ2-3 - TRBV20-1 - TGCAGTGCTAGAGATGTTGGTCTTACAGATACGCAGTATTTT CSARDVGLTDTQYF
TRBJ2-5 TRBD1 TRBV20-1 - TGCAGTGCTAGAGAGCCACAGGGGGCGGGCGAGACCCAGTACTTC CSAREPQGAGETQYF
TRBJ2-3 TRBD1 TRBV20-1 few TGCAGTGCTAGAGGGACAGGGTATACGCAGTATTTT CSARGTGYTQYF
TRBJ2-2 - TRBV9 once TGTGCCAGCAGCTTTAGCGGAGAGAACACCGGGGAGCTGTTTTTT CASSFSGENTGELFF
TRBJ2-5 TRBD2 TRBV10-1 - TGCGCCGGCTCGTCGGGACTAGCGGAACAAGAGACCCAGTACTTC CAGSSGLAEQETQYF
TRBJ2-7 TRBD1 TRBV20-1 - TGCAGTGCTTACTCCCGGGACAGGGGATCCTACGAGCAGTACTTC CSAYSRDRGSYEQYF
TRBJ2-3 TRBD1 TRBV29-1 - TGCAGCGTCACGGGACAGGGGAGAGCAGATACGCAGTATTTT CSVTGQGRADTQYF
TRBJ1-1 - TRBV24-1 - TGTGCCACCAGTGATTTGTCTGGCACAGGCGAGAAGAACACTGAAGCTTTCTTT CATSDLSGTGEKNTEAFF
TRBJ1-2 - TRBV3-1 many TGTGCCAGCAGCCAAAGGCAGGCGTACTATGGCTACACCTTC CASSQRQAYYGYTF
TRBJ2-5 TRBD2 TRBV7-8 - TGTGCCAGCAGCCTGATAGCGGGGGGGGTTCAAGAGACCCAGTACTTC CASSLIAGGVQETQYF
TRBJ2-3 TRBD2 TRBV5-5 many TGTGCCAGCTGCGGGGGGGAGGATGGGGCAGATACGCAGTATTTT CASCGGEDGADTQYF
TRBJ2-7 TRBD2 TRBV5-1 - TGTGCCAGCAGCTTGCGTCGGGGGGGAGCCCCCTACGAGCAGTACTTC CASSLRRGGAPYEQYF
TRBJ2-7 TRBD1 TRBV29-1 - TGCAGCGTCGTCCGGGACAGGGGGCGCGAGCAGTACTTC CSVVRDRGREQYF
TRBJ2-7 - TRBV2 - TGTGCCAGCAGTCGGAAGGGGGACAACGAGCAGTACTTC CASSRKGDNEQYF
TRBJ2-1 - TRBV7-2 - TGTGCCAGCATCCCGATGGGGGGAGCGGAGGGTGAGCAGTTCTTC CASIPMGGAEGEQFF
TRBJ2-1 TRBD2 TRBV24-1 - TGTGCCACCAGTGATCCCGGGACTAGCGGGGGGGATGAGCAGTTCTTC CATSDPGTSGGDEQFF
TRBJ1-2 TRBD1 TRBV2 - TGTGCCAGCAGTGTTGGACAGGGATACTATGGCTACACCTTC CASSVGQGYYGYTF
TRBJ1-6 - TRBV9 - TGTGCCAGCAGCGTAGGGATGAGCTCCTATAATTCACCCCTCCACTTT CASSVGMSSYNSPLHF
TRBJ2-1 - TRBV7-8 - TGTGCCAGCAGCTTAGAACCGGAGGGGACCTACAATGAGCAGTTCTTC CASSLEPEGTYNEQFF
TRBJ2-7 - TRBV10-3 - TGTGCCAGCCAGGCACAGGCCTCCTCCTACGAGCAGTACTTC CASQAQASSYEQYF
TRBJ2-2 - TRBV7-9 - TGTGCCAGCAGCTTAGCGGGGCAGAAGGACGGGGAGCTGTTTTTT CASSLAGQKDGELFF
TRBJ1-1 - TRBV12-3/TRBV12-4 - TGTGCCAGCAGTTTAAGTGACAGCGCTGAAGCTTTCTTT CASSLSDSAEAFF
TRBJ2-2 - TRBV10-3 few TGTGCCATCAGGACAACCTCGTTGGAGGCCGGGGAGCTGTTTTTT CAIRTTSLEAGELFF
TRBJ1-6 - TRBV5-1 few TGCGCCAGCAGCCCACAGGGAGGGGATAATTCACCCCTCCACTTT CASSPQGGDNSPLHF